Listed here are 13 T cell receptor beta chains from one sample, sequenced in a study of T cell responses to AZD1222 COVID-19 vaccine. Produced via immunoSEQ multiplex PCR; TCRdb's table is partial and in-frame only. In the table there are about 150,000 clones, 90% to 95% of which are singletons. The sample consisted of peripheral blood, taken 28 days after the second AZD1222 dose. Receptor source: an adult who received the AZD1222 COVID-19 vaccine.

This clone was seen a single time. The chain recombines TRBV5-1 with TRBJ1-4, with D perhaps TRBD1 (5 bases). Germline-derived CDR1 and CDR2 are SGHRS and YFSETQ. The CDR3 is 13 amino acids. Between the trimmed V and J ends, which lost 2 bases and 5 bases, there was a span of 7 bases. CDR3 loop: CASSFQGNEKLFF. The DNA of the CDR3 is TGCGCCAGCAGCTTCCAGGGAAATGAAAAACTGTTTTTT.

The chain combines TRBV28 with TRBJ2-5, with D possibly being TRBD2 (7 bases). The CDR3 contains 16 residues. The V end lost 4 bases, the J end lost 4 bases, and 19 bases lay between the germline ends. The V gene's germline CDR1 is MDHEN and CDR2 SYDVKM. The CDR3 coding sequence is TGTGCCAGCAGTTCCCGAAAGCAGGGGAGGGGAGAGACCCAGTACTTC. Its protein is CASSSRKQGRGETQYF.

V gene TRBV27 combines with J gene TRBJ1-6; the D gene is possibly TRBD1 (6 bases). V was trimmed by 2 bases and J by 9 bases, leaving 17 bases between them. The CDR3 contains 16 residues. Germline assignment: CDR1 MNHEY and CDR2 SMNVEV (reference sequence). CDR3 sequence (DNA): TGTGCCAGCAGTTTAGTAGTTCAGGGGACCGGTTCACCCCTCCACTTT. Translating gives CASSLVVQGTGSPLHF.

The chain employs TRBV7-6 and TRBJ2-5, with 8 nucleotides matching TRBD2. The CDR3 runs to 15 residues. With V trimmed by 0 bases and J by 5 bases, 5 bases remained unmatched. Germline loops: CDR1 SGHVS, CDR2 FNYEAQ. Here the CDR3 DNA reads TGTGCCAGCAGCTTAGCTAGCGGGAAAGGGGAGACCCAGTACTTC. Translation: CASSLASGKGETQYF.

The chain carries TRBV13 and TRBJ1-6, with D uncertain. Germline V CDR1 and CDR2: PRHDT, FYEKMQ (reference sequence). Trimming pared 3 bases from V and 7 bases from J, leaving 16 bases between. The CDR3 totals 16 residues. The CDR3 reads CASSFGRVAPNSPLHF. CDR3 DNA: TGTGCCAGCAGCTTCGGACGGGTAGCCCCGAATTCACCCCTCCACTTT.

Only one count was recorded for this clone. CDR3 sequence (DNA): TGTGCCACCAGGGGCGCCCCTGGAAACACCATATATTTT. It specifies CATRGAPGNTIYF. This chain uses TRBV12-3 or TRBV12-4 with TRBJ1-3; TRBD1 is a possible D gene (6 bases). V lost 10 bases to trimming and J lost 2 bases, with 12 bases between them. The CDR3 is 13 amino acids.

This clone was recorded once. The chain carries TRBV6-2 or TRBV6-3 and TRBJ1-2, with TRBD1 as a possible D gene (5 bases). CDR3 length: 13 residues. V was clipped by 2 bases and J by 5 bases, with 9 bases between them. Per the germline V gene, CDR1 is MNHEY and CDR2 is SVGEGT. CDR3 DNA: TGTGCCAGCAGTTACCAGGGTAGATATGGCTACACCTTC. It is translated as CASSYQGRYGYTF.

The rearrangement uses TRBV5-1 and TRBJ2-3, with D possibly being TRBD2 (5 bases). The V and J ends lost 4 bases and 1 base respectively, with 16 bases between them. The CDR3 has 16 amino acids. Looked up from germline, CDR1 is SGHRS and CDR2 is YFSETQ. The CDR3, as DNA: TGCGCCAGCAGCCTAGCCCCACCGCCCGGCACAGATACGCAGTATTTT. It encodes CASSLAPPPGTDTQYF.

The rearrangement joins TRBV5-6 to TRBJ1-1; TRBD1 agrees at 10 bases. The CDR3 consists of 16 residues. From germline, CDR1 is SGHDT and CDR2 YYEEEE. With 4 bases clipped from V and 3 bases from J, the junction kept 9 bases outside the gene matches. CDR3: CASSPDRGRGDTEAFF. The CDR3 bases are TGTGCCAGCAGCCCTGACAGGGGGCGCGGGGACACTGAAGCTTTCTTT.

There are a few counts of this clone. This sequence joins TRBV29-1 and TRBJ1-5; tentatively, D is TRBD1 (5 bases). Germline assignment: CDR1 SQVTM and CDR2 ANQGSEA. Trimming shortened V by 4 bases and J by 5 bases, and 15 bases separated the two germline ends. The CDR3 consists of 14 residues. The CDR3 DNA sequence: TGCAGCGTTGTTGTCGGGGCTGGGGATCAGCCCCAGCATTTT. Protein sequence: CSVVVGAGDQPQHF. Together with reference TRBV29-1 and TRBJ1-5, the CDR3 gives the full variable domain: SAVISQKPSRDICQRGTSLTIQCQVDSQVTMMFWYRQQPGQSLTLIATANQGSEATYESGFVIDKFPISRPNLTFSTLTVSNMSPEDSSIYLCSVVVGAGDQPQHFGDGTRLSIL.

The gene calls are TRBV27 and TRBJ2-7; D gene uncertain. Deletions cut 6 bases from V and 0 bases from J, with 3 bases between. Per the germline V gene, CDR1 is MNHEY and CDR2 is SMNVEV (reference sequence). The CDR3 is 11 amino acids. The CDR3 coding sequence is TGTGCCAGCAGGATCTCCTACGAGCAGTACTTC. Its protein is CASRISYEQYF.

The J gene is TRBJ1-4, the V gene TRBV3-1 (or the pseudogene TRBV3-2); a weak D match, TRBD1 (5 bases). Germline loops: CDR1 LGHDT, CDR2 YNNKEL (reference sequence). Deletions cut 1 base from V and 7 bases from J, with 16 bases between. The CDR3 totals 16 residues. CDR3 sequence (DNA): TGTGCCAGCAGCCAAGTTCATCTTTCGGGGGTTGAAAAACTGTTTTTT. Its translation is CASSQVHLSGVEKLFF.

The genes are TRBV28 and TRBJ2-7; D may match TRBD1 or TRBD2 (5 bases each). There are 14 residues in the CDR3. Trimming removed 6 bases from V and 2 bases from J, with 14 bases in between. Germline values: CDR1 MDHEN, CDR2 SYDVKM. CDR3 in DNA: TGTGCCAGCAGACAACCGGGACGCGCCTACGAGCAGTACTTC. Translation: CASRQPGRAYEQYF.